This T cell receptor (beta chain) emerged from a study of human versus mouse CDR3 diversity and MHC coevolution. Regarding the study as a whole: Human CDR3s averaged more deletions and insertions than mouse CDR3s. Approximately 1.7 million TCR beta clonotypes were estimated for humans, the largest repertoire.

Sequencing was performed with immunoSEQ multiplex PCR; in TCRdb, only in-frame clones are kept and a portion is missing. The sample carries tens of thousands of clones, just over 90% recorded once. The CDR3 runs to 14 residues. The V and J ends lost 4 bases and 3 bases respectively, with 13 bases between them. Per germline, CDR1 SQVTM and CDR2 ANQGSEA. Of note for this clone: What it recognizes is unknown.

Sorting isolated naive CD4 T cells lacking CD45RO and expressing CD62L. This TCR was sampled from a person aged 30-69 years in good health. The material sequenced was naive CD4+ T cells from blood. Documented subset: CD45RO-negative CD62L-positive naive CD4 T cells. The chain is built from TRBV29-1 and TRBJ1-5; the D gene is possibly TRBD1 (6 bases). The CDR3 DNA is TGCAGCGTTGCCGCCGGGACATACAATCAGCCCCAGCATTTT. This codes for CSVAAGTYNQPQHF.